The 5 T cell receptor beta chains below all came from one sample that was sequenced in a study of T cell responses to AZD1222 COVID-19 vaccine. Method: immunoSEQ multiplex PCR; TCRdb's copy keeps in-frame clones and lacks some. The repertoire holds 150,000 to 200,000 clones, with approximately 89% as singletons. The sequencing used peripheral blood, collected 28 days after the second AZD1222 dose. These receptors all stem from an adult who received the AZD1222 COVID-19 vaccine.

This clone was detected once. The rearrangement links TRBV28 to TRBJ1-4; unclear D gene. There are 14 residues in the CDR3. V lost 5 bases to trimming and J lost 4 bases, with 11 bases between them. Germline-derived CDR1 and CDR2 are MDHEN and SYDVKM. The CDR3 region is CASSPDGYNEKLFF. The CDR3 coding sequence is TGTGCCAGCAGTCCCGACGGGTATAATGAAAAACTGTTTTTT.

The J gene is TRBJ2-3, the V gene TRBV19, with 12 bases matching TRBD1. CDR3 size: 19 residues. J lost 5 bases, V lost 4 bases, and 16 bases had no gene match. Germline-derived CDR1 and CDR2 are LNHDA and SQIVND (reference sequence). The CDR3 bases are TGTGCCAGTAGTACTCAACTACCCCGGGACAGGGGGCTCCAAGATACGCAGTATTTT. Amino acid sequence: CASSTQLPRDRGLQDTQYF.

V is TRBV2 and J is TRBJ1-3, with D possibly matching TRBD1 (6 bases). V lost 4 bases and J lost 2, with 12 bases in between. CDR3 length: 15 residues. Germline V gene data show CDR1 as SNHLY and CDR2 as FYNNEI. The CDR3 here is CASSVGGAAGNTIYF. The CDR3 DNA reads TGTGCCAGCAGTGTTGGGGGGGCTGCTGGAAACACCATATATTTT.

The V gene is TRBV28, the J gene TRBJ2-1; D possibly corresponds to TRBD1 (6 bases). The V end was cut by 2 bases, the J end by 7 bases, with 9 bases between. Germline CDR1 reads MDHEN; CDR2 reads SYDVKM. CDR3 size: 13 residues. The CDR3 coding sequence is TGTGCCAGCAGTTTAGGGACACCAAATGAGCAGTTCTTC. Translation gives CASSLGTPNEQFF. Based on the CDR3 plus reference TRBV28 and TRBJ2-1, the full variable domain is DVKVTQSSRYLVKRTGEKVFLECVQDMDHENMFWYRQDPGLGLRLIYFSYDVKMKEKGDIPEGYSVSREKKERFSLILESASTNQTSMYLCASSLGTPNEQFFGPGTRLTVL.

The chain couples TRBV5-6 to TRBJ2-1; D may be TRBD2 (6 bases). This CDR3 is 17 amino acids long. The germline V gene has CDR1 SGHDT and CDR2 YYEEEE. V was clipped by 1 base and J by 0 bases, with 14 bases between them. The CDR3 nucleotides are TGTGCCAGCAGCTTGAATCTCCCGGGAGACTCCTACAATGAGCAGTTCTTC. Protein product: CASSLNLPGDSYNEQFF.